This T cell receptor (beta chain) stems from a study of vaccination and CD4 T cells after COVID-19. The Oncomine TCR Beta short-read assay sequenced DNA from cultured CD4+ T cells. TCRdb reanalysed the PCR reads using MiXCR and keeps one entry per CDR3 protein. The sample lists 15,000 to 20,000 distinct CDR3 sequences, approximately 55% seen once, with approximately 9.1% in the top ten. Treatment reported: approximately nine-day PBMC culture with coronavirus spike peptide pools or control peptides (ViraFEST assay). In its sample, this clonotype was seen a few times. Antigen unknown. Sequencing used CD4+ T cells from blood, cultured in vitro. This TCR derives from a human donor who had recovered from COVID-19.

Here the CDR3 DNA reads TGCAGTGCTAGAGGTGCCGTGAACACTGAAGCTTTCTTT. Amino acids: CSARGAVNTEAFF. The chain joins TRBV20-1 to TRBJ1-1; D is ambiguous. This CDR3 has 13 residues. Trimming shortened V by 1 base and J by 0 bases, and 6 bases separated the two germline ends. Germline CDR1 and CDR2: DFQATT and SNEGSKA (reference sequence).